Below are 9 T cell receptor beta chains sequenced from a single sample in a study of CD8 T cells in ankylosing spondylitis. TCRdb re-called the 5' RACE reads through MiXCR, storing one row per CDR3 protein. This table holds 250,000 to 350,000 distinct CDR3 sequences, over 15% found once. Source material: blood, either unsorted or a sorted T cell fraction (not recorded which). These receptors all come from a male donor with ankylosing spondylitis or in good health (not recorded which).

There are many counts of this clonotype. The gene calls are TRBV5-1 and TRBJ2-3; TRBD1 or TRBD2 may be the D gene (5 bases each). There are 13 residues in the CDR3. V was trimmed by 4 bases and J by 0 bases, leaving 6 bases between them. Germline V CDR1 and CDR2: SGHRS, YFSETQ. The CDR3 sequence: CASSRDSTDTQYF. In nucleotides, the CDR3 is TGCGCCAGCAGCAGGGACAGCACAGATACGCAGTATTTT.

The sample holds many counts of this clonotype. This chain connects TRBV29-1 to TRBJ2-3, with D perhaps matching TRBD1 or TRBD2 (5 bases each). Germline values: CDR1 SQVTM, CDR2 ANQGSEA. V lost 8 bases and J 4 bases, leaving 13 bases between the germline ends. This CDR3 spans 12 amino acids. The CDR3 coding sequence is TGCAGCCCGACACGGGGCCCAGATACGCAGTATTTT. Protein sequence: CSPTRGPDTQYF.

As to this clonotype: The conserved closing phenylalanine or tryptophan is absent in this CDR3, likely reflecting a read error. The chain couples TRBV10-3 to TRBJ1-6; possibly TRBD1 for D (6 bases). V was shortened by 8 bases and J by 0 bases, with 20 bases between the two germline ends. This CDR3 has 18 residues. Germline V gene lookup returns CDR1 ENHRY and CDR2 SYGVKD. CDR3 region: CAIAPRMTGLSYNSPLHL. DNA of the CDR3: TGTGCCATCGCGCCACGTATGACAGGCCTCTCCTATAATTCACCCCTCCACCTT.

This clonotype has at least ten counts. The chain's CDR3 is CASSLQSGGPADTQYF. CDR3 DNA: TGTGCCAGCAGTTTACAGAGCGGGGGGCCTGCAGATACGCAGTATTTT. This sequence joins TRBV12-3 or TRBV12-4 and TRBJ2-3, with TRBD2 matching over 9 bases. The junction had 7 bases not matched to a gene; V was cut back by 2 bases and J by 4 bases. This CDR3 is 16 amino acids long.

The chain uses TRBV7-2 and TRBJ2-3; 8 positions match TRBD2. Germline CDR1 SGHTA, CDR2 FQGNSA. The J segment lost 1 base and the V segment lost 5 bases, leaving 8 bases of the junction unmatched. CDR3 size: 16 residues. CDR3 sequence reads: CASSALLAAGTDTQYF. CDR3 DNA sequence: TGTGCCAGCAGCGCCTTACTAGCGGCCGGCACAGATACGCAGTATTTT.

The chain couples TRBV7-2 to TRBJ2-5; the match to TRBD2 covers 12 bases. With 5 bases clipped from V and 5 bases from J, the junction kept 9 bases outside the gene matches. CDR3 length: 16 residues. Germline lookup yields CDR1 SGHTA and CDR2 FQGNSA. CDR3 sequence reads: CASSDLAGGPMETQYF. CDR3 coding DNA: TGTGCCAGCAGCGACCTAGCGGGGGGGCCCATGGAGACCCAGTACTTC.

This clonotype was counted between two and nine times. The chain couples TRBV11-2 to TRBJ1-2, with TRBD1 as a possible D gene (6 bases). This CDR3 region has 14 residues. Germline-derived CDR1 and CDR2 are SGHAT and FQNNGV. V was trimmed by 2 bases and J by 8 bases, leaving 15 bases between them. CDR3 protein: CASSLSITGSGYTF. The CDR3 DNA is TGTGCCAGCAGCTTATCAATCACAGGGTCCGGCTACACCTTC. Together with reference TRBV11-2 and TRBJ1-2, the CDR3 gives the full variable domain: EAGVAQSPRYKIIEKRQSVAFWCNPISGHATLYWYQQILGQGPKLLIQFQNNGVVDDSQLPKDRFSAERLKGVDSTLKIQPAKLEDSAVYLCASSLSITGSGYTFGSGTRLTVV.

This clonotype was observed once. The chain has TRBV23-1 and TRBJ2-1, with 16 nucleotides matching TRBD2. TRBV23-1 is given ORF status, its function remaining uncertain. Unmatched junction bases numbered 5, after V lost 3 bases and J lost 0 bases. There are 19 residues in the CDR3. CDR3 sequence reads: CASSQTGTSGRASYNEQFF. CDR3 in DNA: TGCGCCAGCAGTCAGACCGGGACTAGCGGGAGGGCCTCCTACAATGAGCAGTTCTTC.

V and J are TRBV20-1 and TRBJ2-1, with 11 nucleotides matching TRBD2. This CDR3 comprises 20 residues. CDR1 and CDR2 (germline): DFQATT, SNEGSKA (reference sequence). V shed 6 bases, J shed 0 bases, and the junction held 19 bases outside the gene matches. DNA for the CDR3: TGCAGTGCGCCGGAGGAGCTAGCGGGGGGCCCTAAGAGCTCCTACAATGAGCAGTTCTTC. Translation: CSAPEELAGGPKSSYNEQFF.